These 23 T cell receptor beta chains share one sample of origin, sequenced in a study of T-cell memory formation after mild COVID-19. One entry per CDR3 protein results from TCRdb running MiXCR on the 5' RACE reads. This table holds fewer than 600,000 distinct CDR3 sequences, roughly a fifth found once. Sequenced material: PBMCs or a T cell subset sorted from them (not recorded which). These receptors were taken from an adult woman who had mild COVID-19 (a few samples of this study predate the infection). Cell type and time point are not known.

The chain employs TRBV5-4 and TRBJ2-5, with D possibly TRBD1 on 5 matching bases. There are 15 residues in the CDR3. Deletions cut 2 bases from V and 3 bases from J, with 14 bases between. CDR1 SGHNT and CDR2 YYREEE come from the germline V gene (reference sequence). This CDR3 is CASSFSIGREETQYF. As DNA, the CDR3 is TGTGCCAGCAGCTTTTCCATTGGCAGGGAAGAGACCCAGTACTTC. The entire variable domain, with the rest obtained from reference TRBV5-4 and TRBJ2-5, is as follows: ETGVTQSPTHLIKTRGQQVTLRCSSQSGHNTVSWYQQALGQGPQFIFQYYREEENGRGNFPPRFSGLQFPNYSSELNVNALELDDSALYLCASSFSIGREETQYFGPGTRLLVL.

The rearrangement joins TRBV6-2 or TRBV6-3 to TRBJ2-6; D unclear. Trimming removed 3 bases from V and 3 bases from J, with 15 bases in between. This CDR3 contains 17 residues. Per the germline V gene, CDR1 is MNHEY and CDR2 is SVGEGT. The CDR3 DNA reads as TGTGCCAGCAGTTATTTGGGGTTGTTGAGTGGGGCCAACGTCCTGACTTTC. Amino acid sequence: CASSYLGLLSGANVLTF.

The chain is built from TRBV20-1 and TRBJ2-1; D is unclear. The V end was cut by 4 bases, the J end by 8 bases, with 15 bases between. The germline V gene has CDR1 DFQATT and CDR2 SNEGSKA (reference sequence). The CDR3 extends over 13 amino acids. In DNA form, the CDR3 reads TGCAGTGCTACGGCTATGCGTCTCTATGAGCAGTTCTTC. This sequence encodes CSATAMRLYEQFF.

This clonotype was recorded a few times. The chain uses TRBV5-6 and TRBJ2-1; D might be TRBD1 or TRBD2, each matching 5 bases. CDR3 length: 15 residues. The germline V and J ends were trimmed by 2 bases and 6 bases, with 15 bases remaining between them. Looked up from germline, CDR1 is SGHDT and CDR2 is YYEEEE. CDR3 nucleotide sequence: TGTGCCAGCAGCTTTCAGGGTTCCGGGGTCAATGAGCAGTTCTTC. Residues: CASSFQGSGVNEQFF.

The CDR3 region has the DNA TGTGCCAGCTCACCACGGACTAGAGTCACAGATACGCAGTATTTT. It codes for CASSPRTRVTDTQYF. This rearrangement joins TRBV18 to TRBJ2-3, with 7 bases matching TRBD2. The V segment lost 1 base and the J segment 2 bases; nucleotides outside the gene matches: 3. The CDR3 is 15 amino acids. Germline lookup yields CDR1 KGHSH and CDR2 LQKENI.

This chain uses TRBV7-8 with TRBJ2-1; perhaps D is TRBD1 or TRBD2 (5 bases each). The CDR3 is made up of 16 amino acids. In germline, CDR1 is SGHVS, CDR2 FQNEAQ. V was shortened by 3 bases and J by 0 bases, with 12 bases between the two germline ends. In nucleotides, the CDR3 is TGTGCCAGCAGCTTCCCGGGACCTTTCTCCTACAATGAGCAGTTCTTC. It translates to CASSFPGPFSYNEQFF.

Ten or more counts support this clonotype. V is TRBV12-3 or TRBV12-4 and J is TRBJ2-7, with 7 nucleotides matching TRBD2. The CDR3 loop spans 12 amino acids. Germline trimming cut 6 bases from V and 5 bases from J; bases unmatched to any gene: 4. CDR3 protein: CASRRLANEQYF. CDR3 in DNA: TGTGCCAGCAGACGACTAGCTAACGAGCAGTACTTC.

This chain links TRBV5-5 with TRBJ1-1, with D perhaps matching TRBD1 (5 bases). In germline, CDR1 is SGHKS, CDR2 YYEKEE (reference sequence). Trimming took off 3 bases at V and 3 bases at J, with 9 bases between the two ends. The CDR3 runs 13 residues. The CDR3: CASSSPGYTEAFF. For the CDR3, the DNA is TGTGCCAGCAGCTCTCCAGGGTACACTGAAGCTTTCTTT.

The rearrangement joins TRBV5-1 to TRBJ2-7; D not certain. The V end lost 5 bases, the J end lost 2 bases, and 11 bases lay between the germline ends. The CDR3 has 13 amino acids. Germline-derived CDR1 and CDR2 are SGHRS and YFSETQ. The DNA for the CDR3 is TGCGCCAGCAGTAGGGAACTTACCTACGAGCAGTACTTC. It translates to CASSRELTYEQYF.

The CDR3 loop reads CASGSPGGSIYEQYF. CDR3 DNA: TGTGCTAGTGGTTCCCCGGGAGGGAGTATCTACGAGCAGTACTTC. The chain employs TRBV12-5 and TRBJ2-7, with TRBD2 identical over 8 bases. Trimming took 4 bases from V and 3 from J; bases not matched to a gene: 8. The CDR3 loop spans 15 amino acids. Germline V gene sequence: CDR1 LGHNT, CDR2 FRNRAP.

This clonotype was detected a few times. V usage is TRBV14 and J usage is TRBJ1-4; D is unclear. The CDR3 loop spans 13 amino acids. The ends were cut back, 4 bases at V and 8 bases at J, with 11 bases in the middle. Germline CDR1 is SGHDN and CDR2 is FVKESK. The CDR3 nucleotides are TGTGCCAGCAGCCCCCGCCAGGTCGAAAAACTGTTTTTT. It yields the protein CASSPRQVEKLFF.

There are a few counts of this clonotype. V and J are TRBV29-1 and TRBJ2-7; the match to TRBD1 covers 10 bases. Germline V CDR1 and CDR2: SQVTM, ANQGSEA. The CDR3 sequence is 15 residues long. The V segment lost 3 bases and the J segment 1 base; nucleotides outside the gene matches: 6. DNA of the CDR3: TGCAGCGTTGAGGGGCGGGACAGGGGATCCTACGAGCAGTACTTC. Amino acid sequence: CSVEGRDRGSYEQYF.

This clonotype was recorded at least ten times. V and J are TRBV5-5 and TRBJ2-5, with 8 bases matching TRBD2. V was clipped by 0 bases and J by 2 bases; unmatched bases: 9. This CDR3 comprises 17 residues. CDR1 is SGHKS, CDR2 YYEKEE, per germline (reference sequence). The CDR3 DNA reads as TGTGCCAGCAGCTTGGGGCCTCAGCGGGGGAGTCAAGAGACCCAGTACTTC. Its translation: CASSLGPQRGSQETQYF.

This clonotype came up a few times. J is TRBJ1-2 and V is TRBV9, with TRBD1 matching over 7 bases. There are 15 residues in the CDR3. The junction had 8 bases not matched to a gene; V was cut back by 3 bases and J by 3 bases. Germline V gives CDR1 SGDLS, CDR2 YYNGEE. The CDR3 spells CASSGADRVDYGYTF. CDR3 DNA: TGTGCCAGCAGCGGCGCCGACAGGGTCGACTATGGCTACACCTTC.

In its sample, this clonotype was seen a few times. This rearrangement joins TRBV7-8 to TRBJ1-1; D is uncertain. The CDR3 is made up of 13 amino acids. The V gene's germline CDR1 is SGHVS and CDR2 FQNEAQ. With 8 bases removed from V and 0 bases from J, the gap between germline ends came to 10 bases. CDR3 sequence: CASAPGLNTEAFF. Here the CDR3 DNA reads TGTGCCAGCGCTCCGGGGTTGAACACTGAAGCTTTCTTT.

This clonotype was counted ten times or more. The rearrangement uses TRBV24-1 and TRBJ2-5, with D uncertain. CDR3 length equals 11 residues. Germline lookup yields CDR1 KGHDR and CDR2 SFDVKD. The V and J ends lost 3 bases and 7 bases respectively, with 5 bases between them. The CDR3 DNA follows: TGTGCCACCAGTGATGAAGGGACCCAGTACTTC. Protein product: CATSDEGTQYF.

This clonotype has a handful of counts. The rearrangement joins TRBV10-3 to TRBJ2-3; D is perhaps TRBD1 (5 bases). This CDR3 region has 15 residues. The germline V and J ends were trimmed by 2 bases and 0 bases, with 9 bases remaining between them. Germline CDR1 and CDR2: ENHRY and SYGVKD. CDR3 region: CAISEGHSSTDTQYF. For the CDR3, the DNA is TGTGCCATCAGTGAGGGACACAGCAGCACAGATACGCAGTATTTT.

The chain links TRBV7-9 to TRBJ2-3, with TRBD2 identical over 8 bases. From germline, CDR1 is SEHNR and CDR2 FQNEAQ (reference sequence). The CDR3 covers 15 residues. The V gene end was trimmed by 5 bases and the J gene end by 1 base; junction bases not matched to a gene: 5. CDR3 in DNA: TGTGCCAGCAGCATAACTAGCGGTGGCACAGATACGCAGTATTTT. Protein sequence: CASSITSGGTDTQYF.

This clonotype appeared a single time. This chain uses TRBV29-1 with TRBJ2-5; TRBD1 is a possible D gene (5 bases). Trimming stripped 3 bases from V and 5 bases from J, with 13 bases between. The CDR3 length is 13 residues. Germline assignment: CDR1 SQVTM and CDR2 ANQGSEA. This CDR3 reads CSVESGWRETQYF. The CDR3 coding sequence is TGCAGCGTTGAGTCAGGGTGGCGGGAGACCCAGTACTTC. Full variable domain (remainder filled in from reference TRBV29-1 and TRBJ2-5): SAVISQKPSRDICQRGTSLTIQCQVDSQVTMMFWYRQQPGQSLTLIATANQGSEATYESGFVIDKFPISRPNLTFSTLTVSNMSPEDSSIYLCSVESGWRETQYFGPGTRLLVL.

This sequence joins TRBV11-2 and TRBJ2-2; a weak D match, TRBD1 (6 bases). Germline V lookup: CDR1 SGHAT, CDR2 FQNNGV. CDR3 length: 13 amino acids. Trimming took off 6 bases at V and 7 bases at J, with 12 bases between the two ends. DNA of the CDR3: TGTGCCAGCAGGAACAGGGCCGTCGGGGAGCTGTTTTTT. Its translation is CASRNRAVGELFF.

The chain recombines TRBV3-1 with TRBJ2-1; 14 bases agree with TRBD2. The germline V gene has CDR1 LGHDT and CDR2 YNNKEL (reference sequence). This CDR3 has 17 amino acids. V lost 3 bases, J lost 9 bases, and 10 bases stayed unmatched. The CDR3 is CASSHTNRLAGGSEQFF. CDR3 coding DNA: TGTGCCAGCAGCCACACAAACAGACTAGCGGGGGGGTCTGAGCAGTTCTTC.

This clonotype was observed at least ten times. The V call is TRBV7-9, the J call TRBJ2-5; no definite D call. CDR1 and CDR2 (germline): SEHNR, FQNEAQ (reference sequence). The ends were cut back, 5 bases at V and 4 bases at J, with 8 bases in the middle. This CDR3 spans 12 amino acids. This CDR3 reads CASSPLLETQYF. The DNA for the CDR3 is TGTGCCAGCAGCCCACTTTTAGAGACCCAGTACTTC.

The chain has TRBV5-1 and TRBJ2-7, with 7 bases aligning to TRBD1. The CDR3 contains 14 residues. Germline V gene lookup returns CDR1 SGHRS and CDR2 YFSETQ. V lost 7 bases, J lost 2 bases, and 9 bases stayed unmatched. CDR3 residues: CASLGTANPYEQYF. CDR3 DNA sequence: TGCGCCAGCCTGGGGACAGCCAACCCCTACGAGCAGTACTTC.